This section outlines one TCR beta chain sequence together with its context. Its matching antigen is unknown. Measured with immunoSEQ multiplex PCR; TCRdb has only the in-frame clones, and not every one. The sample carries roughly 150,000 clones, about 90% recorded once. These data are taken from a study of T cell responses to AZD1222 COVID-19 vaccine. Study-level results: Increases in Spike-specific TCR breadth and depth were seen after two AZD1222 doses. In a largely white British group with more females than males, clonal diversity was possibly underestimated. Regions 160-218 and 743-854 held dominance among vaccine-associated CD4 TCRs, which spanned spike.

Germline lookup yields CDR1 SGHTA and CDR2 FQGTGA. V dropped 4 bases and J dropped 0 bases, with 6 bases sitting between them. The CDR3 is 13 residues long. The J gene is TRBJ1-1, the V gene TRBV7-3; D is undetermined. The sequence was collected from an adult in good health. The sample in question was peripheral blood, obtained on day 0 of AZD1222 vaccination. Here the CDR3 reads CASSSYMNTEAFF. The CDR3 nucleotides are TGTGCCAGCAGCTCCTACATGAACACTGAAGCTTTCTTT.